This TCR beta chain stems from a study of human T cells and chemical hapten exposure. The CDR3 runs to 17 residues. Trimming pared 0 bases from V and 0 bases from J, leaving 9 bases between. CDR1 and CDR2 (germline): LGHNA, YSLEER. Time point described: patch test 3, about 24 weeks after DPC sensitization. Specified treatment: therapeutic diphenylcyclopropenone sensitization with weekly scalp DPC. Using its own MiXCR run on the RACE reads, TCRdb lists one record per CDR3 protein. This sample has 80,000 to 100,000 distinct CDR3 sequences, with roughly a tenth found just once. This TCR derives from a woman under 40 with alopecia areata. Some clones in this sample may be carry-over from other donors' samples. The V call is TRBV4-3, the J call TRBJ2-6; D unclear. Specimen: whole blood, collected in connection with sensitization to the hapten diphenylcyclopropenone (DPC). The CDR3 loop reads CASSQDWLNSGANVLTF. The CDR3 DNA reads as TGCGCCAGCAGCCAAGATTGGCTCAACTCTGGGGCCAACGTCCTGACTTTC.